This TCR beta chain was identified in a study of control samples from healthy donors and cancer patients. The protocol was immunoSEQ multiplex PCR, while the TCRdb copy is restricted to in-frame clones and leaves out a portion. The sample has fewer than 200,000 clones, 90% seen once. This CDR3 region has 15 residues. Germline V lookup: CDR1 KGHSH, CDR2 LQKENI. V shed 2 bases and J shed 0 bases, with 8 bases lying between them. The sequence was collected from a woman between 50 and 59 years old in good health. What was sequenced was blood. The chain uses TRBV18 and TRBJ1-3; no reliable D call. The CDR3, as DNA: TGTGCCAGCTCACCAGTTCCGGACTCTGGAAACACCATATATTTT. It is translated as CASSPVPDSGNTIYF.